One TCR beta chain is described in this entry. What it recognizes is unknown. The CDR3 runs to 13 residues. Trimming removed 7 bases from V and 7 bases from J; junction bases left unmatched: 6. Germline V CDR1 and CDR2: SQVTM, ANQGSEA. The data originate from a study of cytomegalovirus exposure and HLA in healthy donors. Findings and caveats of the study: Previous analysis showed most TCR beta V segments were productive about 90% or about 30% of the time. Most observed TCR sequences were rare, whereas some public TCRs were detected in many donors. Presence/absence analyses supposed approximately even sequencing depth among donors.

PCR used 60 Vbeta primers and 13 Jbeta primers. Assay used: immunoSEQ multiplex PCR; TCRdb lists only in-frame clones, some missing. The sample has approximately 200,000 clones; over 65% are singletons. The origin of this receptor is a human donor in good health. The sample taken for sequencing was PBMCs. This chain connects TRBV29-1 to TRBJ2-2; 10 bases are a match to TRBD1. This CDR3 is CSGRQGAGGELFF. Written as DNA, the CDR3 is TGCAGCGGACGACAGGGGGCGGGCGGGGAGCTGTTTTTT.